This T cell receptor beta chain comes out of a study of T cells in Graves' hyperthyroidism and ophthalmopathy. Findings and caveats of the study: Ophthalmopathy was predicted by the model a median of about 6.7 months ahead of onset.

Researchers amplified the TCR beta CDR3 regions from RNA transcripts. The primer set for the first-round RT-PCR of the TCR CDR3 was HTBI. TCRdb reprocessed the multiplex PCR reads via MiXCR and lists one record per CDR3 protein. The table records about 640,000 distinct CDR3 sequences, roughly 20% of them present only once. Diagnoses were established using clinical symptoms, serum thyroxine and TRAb, thyroid ultrasound and orbital computed tomography. V gave up 10 bases and J gave up 3 bases, with 12 bases separating them. This CDR3 region has 13 residues. CDR1 and CDR2 (germline): LNHDA, SQIVND (reference sequence). As concerns this clonotype: What it binds is not known.

The chain has TRBV19 and TRBJ2-2; D gene ambiguous. The material sequenced was blood. The sequence was obtained from a man younger than 45 with Graves' ophthalmopathy. The CDR3 region has the DNA TGTGCCACCCATTCCGGATACACCGGGGAGCTGTTTTTT. Translated: CATHSGYTGELFF.